The source of this TCR beta chain is a study of long-term antiretroviral therapy in people with HIV. Study-wide results and caveats: Unavailable data included ART adherence, viral resistance and therapy changes (switches in treatment).

Germline V gives CDR1 MNHEY, CDR2 SVGAGI. This CDR3 has 14 residues. The V gene lost 0 bases and the J gene lost 1 base, with 4 bases spanning the gap. Per donor, at least one pre-ART and at least two post-ART PBMC samples were obtained. It was in the United States that all participants with HIV were treated. Survey-level resolution applied to immunoSEQ assay v3.0. For every sample, sequencing targeted roughly 40,000-55,000 T-cell genomes. Produced via immunoSEQ multiplex PCR; TCRdb's table is partial and in-frame only. The sample lists about 13,000 clones; over 75% were seen once. Details on this clone: The target antigen is unknown.

The sequence was obtained from a woman aged 18-29 years with HIV. The chain combines TRBV6-5 with TRBJ1-5; no definite D call. Source: unsorted PBMCs, taken 1.3 years after starting antiretroviral therapy. CDR3 protein: CASSYSTSNQPQHF. The CDR3 region has the DNA TGTGCCAGCAGTTACTCGACCAGCAATCAGCCCCAGCATTTT.